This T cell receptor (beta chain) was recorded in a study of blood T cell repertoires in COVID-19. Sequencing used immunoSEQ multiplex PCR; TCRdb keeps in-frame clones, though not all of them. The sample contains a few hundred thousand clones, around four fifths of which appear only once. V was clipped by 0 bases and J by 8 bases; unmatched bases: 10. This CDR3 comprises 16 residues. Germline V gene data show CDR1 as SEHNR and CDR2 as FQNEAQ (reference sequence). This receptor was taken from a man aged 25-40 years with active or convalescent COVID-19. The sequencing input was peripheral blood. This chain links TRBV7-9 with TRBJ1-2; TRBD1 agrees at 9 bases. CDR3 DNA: TGTGCCAGCAGCTTAGCGGGGACAGGGAGCATCAACGGCTACACCTTC. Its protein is CASSLAGTGSINGYTF.